This paragraph covers one TCR beta chain sequence. In the authors' workflow: Amplified reference gene primers provided the basis for estimating nucleated cell counts. Generated by immunoSEQ multiplex PCR, the TCRdb table keeps only in-frame clones and is missing some. V and J calls and clone size are given by that table; D and trimming were obtained from the DNA. The table records about 57,000 clones, approximately 92% of them present only once. The V and J ends lost 7 bases and 6 bases respectively, with 13 bases between them. This CDR3 is built from 13 residues. Germline lookup yields CDR1 SGHAT and CDR2 FQNNGV. The entry originates in a study of blood T cell repertoires in COVID-19. Study in general: Sites in the United States, Italy and Spain provided acute and convalescent COVID-19 samples. T cells, B-cell-depleted T cells, or PBMCs supplied cDNA or gDNA.

This rearrangement joins TRBV11-2 to TRBJ2-1, with D unclear. Sequencing was carried out using peripheral blood. This clonotype originated in a man in his 60s with acute or convalescent COVID-19. For the CDR3, the DNA is TGTGCCAGCAACCCTGGCAGTCCCAATGAGCAGTTCTTC. This encodes CASNPGSPNEQFF.